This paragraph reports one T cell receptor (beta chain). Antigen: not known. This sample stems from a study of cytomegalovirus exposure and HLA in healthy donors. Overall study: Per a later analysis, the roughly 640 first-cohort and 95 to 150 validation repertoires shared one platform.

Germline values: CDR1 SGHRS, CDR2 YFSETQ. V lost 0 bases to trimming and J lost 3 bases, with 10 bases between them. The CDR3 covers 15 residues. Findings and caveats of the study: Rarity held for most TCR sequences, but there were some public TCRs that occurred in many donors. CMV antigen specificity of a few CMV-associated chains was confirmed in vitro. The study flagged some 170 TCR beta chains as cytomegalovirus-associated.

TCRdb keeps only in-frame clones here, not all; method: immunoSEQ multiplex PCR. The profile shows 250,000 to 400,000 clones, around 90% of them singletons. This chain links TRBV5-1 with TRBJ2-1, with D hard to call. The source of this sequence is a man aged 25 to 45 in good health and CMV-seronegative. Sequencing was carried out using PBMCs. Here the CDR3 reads CASSLAASHYNEQFF. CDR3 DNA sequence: TGCGCCAGCAGCTTGGCCGCGTCCCACTACAATGAGCAGTTCTTC.